This is a list of T cell receptor beta chains from one sample in a study of T cells expressing NK-cell markers. Following a re-call of the 5' RACE reads, TCRdb has one entry per CDR3 protein and lacks DNA. Recorded here are roughly 280,000 distinct CDR3 sequences; the top ten clones represent around 0.4%. Sequences were obtained from blood T cells: a sorted CD56 or NKG2C T cell subset, CD4+ or CD8+ T cells, or bulk PBMC T cells (not recorded which). These receptors came from a young man in good health. Each CDR3 is given with its conserved first and last residue.

TRBJ2-2 TRBV6-2/TRBV6-3 CASSPMGVGAVRISNTGELFF
TRBJ2-3 TRBV4-2 CASSQDESGSVTDTQYF
TRBJ1-5 TRBV7-6 CASSSGQGRDQPQHF
TRBJ2-1 TRBV27 CASSPGTGENEQFF
TRBJ2-7 TRBV6-2/TRBV6-3 CASSPTRYHEQYF
TRBJ1-5 TRBV30 CAWSPRSQQPQHF
TRBJ1-3 TRBV7-9 CASSSSGSGNTIYF
TRBJ2-5 TRBV7-9 CASSVGGTEETQYF
TRBJ1-2 TRBV15 CATSKKGDRANYGYTF
TRBJ2-7 TRBV20-1 CSARDRGGADEQYF
TRBJ2-1 TRBV12-5 CASGHQGSPPYNEQFF
TRBJ1-1 TRBV29-1 CSARGVRMNTEAFF
TRBJ1-1 TRBV21-1 CASTPESLPNTEAFF
TRBJ2-7 TRBV5-1 CASSLVGSGGTSVYEQYF
TRBJ2-1 TRBV29-1 CSVPPPVSGRGNEQFF
TRBJ2-1 TRBV6-2/TRBV6-3 CASRVGLAGGSSYNEQFF
TRBJ2-3 TRBV11-2 CASSLEALAGRSGSDTQYF
TRBJ2-1 TRBV29-1 CSVEGGGGGYEQFF
TRBJ2-3 TRBV29-1 CSVEDPKKDRGDTQYF
TRBJ2-3 TRBV12-3/TRBV12-4 CASSKIGVVAVYAGTDTQYF
TRBJ2-3 TRBV24-1 CATSDSVRGVFADTQYF
TRBJ1-6 TRBV12-3/TRBV12-4 CASSLALGTGRNSPLHF
TRBJ2-7 TRBV5-1 CASSLDRAYEQYF
TRBJ1-1 TRBV6-2/TRBV6-3 CASSKGQPLNTEAFF
TRBJ2-5 TRBV20-1 CSAPLAERGETQYF
TRBJ1-1 TRBV20-1 CSARPRLNTEAFF
TRBJ1-2 TRBV20-1 CSASLLGDNYGYTF
TRBJ2-7 TRBV28 CASSSLQDRGNYEQYF
TRBJ2-1 TRBV20-1 CSARSRSPTGEQFF
TRBJ2-2 TRBV6-1 CATLRDSNTGELFF
TRBJ2-7 TRBV6-1 CASRGNPGGEQYF
TRBJ2-3 TRBV18 CASSSGQRSTDTQYF
TRBJ2-6 TRBV18 CASSRSTGSGANVLTF
TRBJ2-5 TRBV24-1 CATSDASGTSILQETQYF
TRBJ2-7 TRBV19 CASSIRGGGLAFDEQYF
TRBJ2-3 TRBV5-1 CASSLDSTSSDTQYF
TRBJ1-1 TRBV12-3/TRBV12-4 CASRPRDRVFTEAFF
TRBJ2-5 TRBV19 CASSTWTSGRTETQYF
TRBJ1-5 TRBV5-1 CASSLDTGGIQPQHF
TRBJ2-1 TRBV6-1 CASSPHSGRASYNEQFF
TRBJ2-7 TRBV12-3/TRBV12-4 CASSSGSWQYF
TRBJ2-2 TRBV4-1 CASSQVAHGVRSGELFF
TRBJ1-4 TRBV29-1 CSASIGDEKLFF
TRBJ2-1 TRBV20-1 CSAKGREAYNEQFF
TRBJ2-7 TRBV6-2/TRBV6-3 CASSYPRGLAGANEQYF
TRBJ2-3 TRBV18 CASSHGGTDTQYF
TRBJ1-4 TRBV6-1 CASSGQGAGEKLFF
TRBJ2-3 TRBV20-1 CSSGTGADTQYF
TRBJ1-2 TRBV29-1 CSVDNRLRNYGYTF
TRBJ1-5 TRBV5-6 CASSLVGRDQPQHF